This T cell receptor beta chain was obtained from a study of T cell responses to AZD1222 COVID-19 vaccine. Findings of the study overall: Just five or six AZD1222 recipients were seropositive at baseline. Variant regions that are unmutated are reportedly the target of nearly half of spike-specific TCRs.

Measured with immunoSEQ multiplex PCR; TCRdb has only the in-frame clones, and not every one. The sample holds 150,000 to 200,000 clones, 92% seen once. As for this clone: Antigen unknown.

In germline, CDR1 is MDHEN, CDR2 SYDVKM. The V gene lost 5 bases and the J gene lost 0 bases, with 13 bases spanning the gap. The CDR3 sequence is 15 residues long. The TCR comes from an adult in good health. V and J are TRBV28 and TRBJ1-1; D may be TRBD1 (6 bases). Material: peripheral blood, obtained on day 0 of AZD1222 vaccination. DNA for the CDR3: TGTGCCAGCAGTCCCCCGGACAGAATGAACACTGAAGCTTTCTTT. Translating it yields CASSPPDRMNTEAFF.